This T cell receptor beta chain was recovered during a study of T cell repertoires in cytomegalovirus infection. CDR3 size: 18 residues. Germline V gives CDR1 KGHDR, CDR2 SFDVKD. After removal of 2 bases from V and 5 bases from J, the junction contained 9 bases not matched to a gene. In TCRdb, the reads were re-called with MiXCR into one record per CDR3 protein. The table includes about 330,000 distinct CDR3 sequences, about 35% detected once. For this clonotype: Its specificity is not known.

This rearrangement joins TRBV24-1 to TRBJ2-7; 15 nucleotides match TRBD2. This sample comprised cultured PBMCs, obtained from culture after CMV antigen stimulation. This receptor was taken from a human donor in good health (CMV status not recorded). Some clones in this sample may be carry-over from other donors' samples. The CDR3 here is CATSDSRTSGRALHEQYV. CDR3 DNA sequence: TGTGCCACCAGTGATTCGCGGACTAGCGGGAGGGCCCTCCACGAGCAGTACGTC.